This TCR beta chain was sequenced during a study of T cell responses to AZD1222 COVID-19 vaccine. This table comes from immunoSEQ multiplex PCR, and its TCRdb copy is limited to in-frame clones, with some not included. The sample has 120,000 or so clones; roughly 90% are singletons. Study-wide findings and caveats: Only a handful of AZD1222 recipients, roughly 6 in all, had baseline seropositivity. Clonal diversity may have been underestimated, and the donors were mostly white British, with more females than males.

In the case of this clone: What it recognizes is unknown.

CDR3 length: 17 amino acids. Per the germline V gene, CDR1 is SGHNT and CDR2 is YYREEE (reference sequence). V lost 4 bases to trimming and J lost 0 bases, with 14 bases between them. The chain is built from TRBV5-4 and TRBJ2-6; D perhaps matches TRBD2 (5 bases). This receptor was identified in an adult who received the AZD1222 COVID-19 vaccine. The sample in question was peripheral blood, obtained 28 days after the second AZD1222 dose. The CDR3 DNA sequence: TGTGCCAGCAGCCGACCGGTAGCGAGCTCTGGGGCCAACGTCCTGACTTTC. Residues: CASSRPVASSGANVLTF.